This T cell receptor beta chain was profiled in a study of T cell repertoires in aging, cancer and after chemotherapy. Study-wide background: Donors were grouped into six age bands spanning 30 or younger through 70 or older. The full dataset contained 7 million to 9.5 million TCR reads.

Rearranged V-D-J TRB sequences were amplified with a mixed TRB-A/B primer pool. TCRdb reprocessed the multiplex PCR reads via MiXCR and lists one record per CDR3 protein. The sample contains 8,000 or so distinct CDR3 sequences, 25% to 40% of which appear only once. Amplification of TCR beta used genomic DNA extracted from peripheral blood. On this clonotype: Its matching antigen is unknown.

Study results and caveats: Compared with age-matched healthy donors, untreated hematological or solid cancer patients showed higher blood TCR clonality. Across the chemotherapy interval, each cancer cohort showed higher median generation probability, suggesting thymic rebound.

The sample taken for sequencing was blood. The sequence came from a human donor in good health.

The CDR3 loop is CATSGSSQETQYF. The DNA of the CDR3 is TGTGCCACCAGTGGCTCCAGCCAAGAGACCCAGTACTTC. The gene calls are TRBV24-1 and TRBJ2-5; D remains unclear. This CDR3 comprises 13 residues. The ends were cut back, 5 bases at V and 1 base at J, with 7 bases in the middle. Per the germline V gene, CDR1 is KGHDR and CDR2 is SFDVKD.